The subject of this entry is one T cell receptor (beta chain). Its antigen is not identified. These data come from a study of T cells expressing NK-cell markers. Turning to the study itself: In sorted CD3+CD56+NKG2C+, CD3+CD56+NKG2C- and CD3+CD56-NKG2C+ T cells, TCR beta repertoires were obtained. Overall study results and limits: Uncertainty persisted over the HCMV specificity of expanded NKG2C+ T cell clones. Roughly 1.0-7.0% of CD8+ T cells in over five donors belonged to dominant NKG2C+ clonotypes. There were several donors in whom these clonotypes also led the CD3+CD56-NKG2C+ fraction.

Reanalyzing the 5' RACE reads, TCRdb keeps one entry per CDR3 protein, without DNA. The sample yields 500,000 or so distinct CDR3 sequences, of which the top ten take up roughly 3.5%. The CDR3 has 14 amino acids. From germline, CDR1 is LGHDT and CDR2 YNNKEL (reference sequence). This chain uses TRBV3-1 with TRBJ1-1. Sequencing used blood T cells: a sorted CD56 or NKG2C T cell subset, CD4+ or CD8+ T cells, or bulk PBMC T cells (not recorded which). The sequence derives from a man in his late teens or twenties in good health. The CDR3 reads CASSQAGPNTEAFF.